These 28 T cell receptor beta chains were sequenced from one sample in a study of regulatory T cells in long-lasting Graves disease. For TCR beta, libraries came from iRepertoire HTBI primers and Arm-PCR of CDR3 regions. TCRdb used MiXCR to reprocess the multiplex PCR reads, holding one entry per CDR3 protein. The sample carries approximately 540,000 distinct CDR3 sequences, around 12% recorded once. Time point defined: newly diagnosed GD, antithyroid drugs for less than 3 months. With RNA extracted from PBMCs as input, the TCR library was made. Separately, the same data were catalogued under a study of T cells in Graves' hyperthyroidism and ophthalmopathy.

This material consisted of peripheral blood mononuclear cells (PBMCs), taken at new diagnosis, from a patient treated with antithyroid drugs. These TCRs come from a woman aged 25 to 39 with Graves disease.

This clonotype has a count of ten or more. The rearrangement uses TRBV5-1 and TRBJ2-1; 7 bases map to TRBD2. V was clipped by 1 base and J by 10 bases; unmatched bases: 8. This CDR3 is built from 14 residues. CDR1 is SGHRS, CDR2 YFSETQ, per germline. As DNA, the CDR3 is TGCGCCAGCAGCTTGCAAAGCGGGATCGACGAGCAGTTCTTC. Translation gives CASSLQSGIDEQFF. The variable domain in full, with the rest retrieved from reference TRBV5-1 and TRBJ2-1, is KAGVTQTPRYLIKTRGQQVTLSCSPISGHRSVSWYQQTPGQGLQFLFEYFSETQRNKGNFPGRFSGRQFSNSRSEMNVSTLELGDSALYLCASSLQSGIDEQFFGPGTRLTVL.

As regards this clonotype: A much larger clone differs from this one at a single base, so this may be a read error. V and J are TRBV30 and TRBJ2-3, with a possible D match to TRBD1 (5 bases). With the DNA end fitting TRBJ2-1 better, the J assignment may be wrong. Germline V lookup: CDR1 GTSNPN, CDR2 SVGIG (reference sequence). This CDR3 comprises 13 residues. The CDR3 sequence: CAWRRQIVTEQFF. The CDR3 DNA reads as TGTGCCTGGAGGAGACAGATCGTCACCGAGCAGTTCTTC.

This clonotype occurred a few times. With only one base between it and a far larger clone, this is likely a read error. This rearrangement joins TRBV2 to TRBJ2-7, with 10 bases matching TRBD2. J lost 6 bases, V lost 6 bases, and 17 bases had no gene match. The CDR3 has 17 amino acids. Germline CDR1 and CDR2: SNHLY and FYNNEI. CDR3: CASRSTTLAGERLEQYF. CDR3 coding DNA: TGTGCCAGCAGGTCCACCACCCTAGCGGGAGAGCGACTCGAGCAGTACTTC.

This chain joins TRBV20-1 and TRBJ2-1; 7 bases are a match to TRBD2. The germline gives CDR1 DFQATT, CDR2 SNEGSKA (reference sequence). The trim removed 3 bases at V and 4 bases at J, leaving 9 bases unmatched. CDR3 size: 15 residues. The CDR3 region has the DNA TGCAGTGCTAGGATGGGCGGGGGACGTTACAATGAGCAGTTCTTC. Translation gives CSARMGGGRYNEQFF.

This clonotype was detected ten times or more. This chain joins TRBV24-1 and TRBJ2-7; possibly TRBD1 for D (6 bases). The CDR3 is 15 amino acids. Germline V gives CDR1 KGHDR, CDR2 SFDVKD. Trimming took off 6 bases at V and 5 bases at J, with 19 bases between the two ends. CDR3 sequence (DNA): TGTGCCACCAGTCCCAAACAGGGAAGGGGAGACGAGCAGTACTTC. Encoded protein: CATSPKQGRGDEQYF.

This clonotype was seen many times. The chain employs TRBV28 and TRBJ2-3; 14 bases are a match to TRBD2. The CDR3 totals 24 residues. J lost 0 bases, V lost 8 bases, and 28 bases had no gene match. Germline assignment: CDR1 MDHEN and CDR2 SYDVKM. Here the CDR3 reads CASAPLFTWTGGTSGRTSTDTQYF. CDR3 coding DNA: TGTGCCAGCGCCCCCCTATTCACTTGGACAGGGGGGACTAGCGGGAGAACAAGCACAGATACGCAGTATTTT.

This clonotype came up many times. This sequence joins TRBV5-5 and TRBJ1-1, with TRBD1 matching over 8 bases. The germline CDR1 and CDR2 sequences are SGHKS and YYEKEE (reference sequence). The ends lost 3 bases at V and 7 bases at J; junction bases unmatched: 2. CDR3 length: 12 amino acids. The CDR3 DNA sequence: TGTGCCAGCAGCTGGACAGGGTATGAAGCTTTCTTT. Translated: CASSWTGYEAFF.

This clonotype has a count of ten or more. The chain has TRBV14 and TRBJ2-1, with D possibly being TRBD1 or TRBD2 (5 bases each). V gave up 5 bases and J gave up 1 base, with 12 bases separating them. The germline gives CDR1 SGHDN, CDR2 FVKESK. The CDR3 runs 15 residues. CDR3 DNA sequence: TGTGCCAGCAGCGTTCGATGGGGGTCCTACAATGAGCAGTTCTTC. This sequence encodes CASSVRWGSYNEQFF. Together with reference TRBV14 and TRBJ2-1, the CDR3 gives the full variable domain: EAGVTQFPSHSVIEKGQTVTLRCDPISGHDNLYWYRRVMGKEIKFLLHFVKESKQDESGMPNNRFLAERTGGTYSTLKVQPAELEDSGVYFCASSVRWGSYNEQFFGPGTRLTVL.

As concerns this clonotype: A much larger clone sits a single nucleotide away, making a read error possible. The V and J genes are TRBV28 and TRBJ1-2; maybe TRBD1 (5 bases). Trimming left V 5 bases short and J 12 bases short, with 16 bases between. The CDR3 totals 12 residues. Germline loops: CDR1 MDHEN, CDR2 SYDVKM. CDR3 DNA: TGTGCCAGCAGTCCCCGACAGCTAAGCGACACCTTC. Protein: CASSPRQLSDTF.

Comments on this clonotype: A read error may explain this, as a much larger clone is one base away. The chain uses TRBV29-1 and TRBJ1-1, with 7 bases lining up with TRBD1. Germline CDR1 is SQVTM and CDR2 is ANQGSEA. The CDR3 is made up of 11 amino acids. CDR3 coding DNA: TGCATCGGACAGGCGAACACTGAAACTTTCTTT. Amino acid sequence: CIGQANTETFF.

This clonotype has at least ten counts. The chain is built from TRBV7-9 and TRBJ1-1; D not certain. This CDR3 has 12 residues. The germline V gene has CDR1 SEHNR and CDR2 FQNEAQ (reference sequence). Trimming removed 2 bases at V and 6 bases at J, with 7 bases between. Written as DNA, the CDR3 is TGTGCCAGCAGCTTAACATCCTCTGAAGCTTTCTTT. Translated, it gives CASSLTSSEAFF.

This clonotype was observed a few times. The rearrangement links TRBV11-2 to TRBJ2-1, with no clear D. Judging by the DNA end, TRBJ2-5 fits better; the J call may be wrong. CDR1 is SGHAT, CDR2 FQNNGV, per germline. The CDR3 has 11 amino acids. The CDR3 nucleotides read TGTGCCAGCAGCTTCACATGGCACCAGTACTTC. Protein product: CASSFTWHQYF.

About this clonotype: Germline is not matched at one junction end, which may reflect a read error. This chain connects TRBV20-1 to TRBJ2-7, with TRBD2 matching 11 bases. The CDR3 extends over 14 amino acids. CDR1 is DFQATT, CDR2 SNEGSKA, per germline (reference sequence). CDR3 DNA sequence: TGCAATGCTAGCGGGAGGCTACGGCCCTACGAGCAGTACTTC. Translating it yields CNASGRLRPYEQYF.

V usage is TRBV7-9 and J usage is TRBJ2-1; the match to TRBD2 covers 8 bases. From germline, CDR1 is SEHNR and CDR2 FQNEAQ (reference sequence). The CDR3 covers 15 residues. Trimming cost V 4 bases and J 4 bases; bases outside gene matches: 6. The CDR3 DNA follows: TGTGCCAGCAGCTCCCCACTAGCGGTGTACAATGAGCAGTTCTTC. This encodes CASSSPLAVYNEQFF.

This clonotype was picked up many times. The chain has TRBV12-3 or TRBV12-4 and TRBJ1-2; TRBD1 aligns across 9 bases. Unmatched junction bases numbered 13, after V lost 6 bases and J lost 8 bases. The CDR3 has 15 amino acids. Written as DNA, the CDR3 is TGTGCCAGCAGCCTAGGGACAGGGTCAAATCAGGGCTACACCTTC. Its protein is CASSLGTGSNQGYTF.

This clonotype was seen repeatedly, ten times or more. CDR3 DNA: TGTGCCAGCAGTAGGGCCTCCTATAATTCACCCCTCCACTTT. It translates to CASSRASYNSPLHF. V and J are TRBV28 and TRBJ1-6; D is unclear. The V end lost 5 bases, the J end lost 0 bases, and 5 bases lay between the germline ends. The CDR3 sequence is 14 residues long. CDR1 and CDR2 (germline): MDHEN, SYDVKM.

This clonotype occurred many times. V and J are TRBV6-5 and TRBJ1-6, with D possibly matching TRBD1 (6 bases). Germline V lookup: CDR1 MNHEY, CDR2 SVGAGI. Trimming stripped 2 bases from V and 13 bases from J, with 15 bases between. The CDR3 is made up of 14 amino acids. CDR3 amino acids: CASSYVGTNWPLHF. The CDR3, as DNA: TGTGCCAGCAGTTACGTAGGGACAAATTGGCCCCTCCACTTT.

This clonotype appeared many times. This sequence joins TRBV27 and TRBJ2-5; a possible D gene is TRBD1 (5 bases). CDR1 is MNHEY, CDR2 SMNVEV, per germline (reference sequence). Trimming left V 6 bases short and J 5 bases short, with 16 bases between. The CDR3 extends over 14 amino acids. In DNA form, the CDR3 reads TGTGCCAGCAGCCAATACAGAGCAGGGGAGACCCAGTACTTC. Translation gives CASSQYRAGETQYF.

This clonotype was counted at least ten times. The V and J genes are TRBV5-1 and TRBJ1-1; D is unresolved. CDR1 is SGHRS, CDR2 YFSETQ, per germline. This CDR3 has 12 residues. V lost 5 bases and J lost 4, with 9 bases in between. CDR3: CASRAGLTEAFF. The CDR3 DNA reads TGCGCCAGCAGGGCAGGTCTCACTGAAGCTTTCTTT.

This clonotype was observed many times. This chain connects TRBV18 to TRBJ1-1, with D unclear. The CDR3 consists of 16 residues. Looked up from germline, CDR1 is KGHSH and CDR2 is LQKENI. The V end was cut by 1 base, the J end by 0 bases, with 12 bases between. The chain's CDR3 is CASSPLPPRLNTEAFF. CDR3 bases: TGTGCCAGCTCACCACTTCCTCCGAGATTGAACACTGAAGCTTTCTTT.

There are many counts of this clonotype. This rearrangement joins TRBV19 to TRBJ2-7, with 8 bases that match TRBD1. V gave up 6 bases and J gave up 3 bases; unmatched junction bases: 1. Germline loops: CDR1 LNHDA, CDR2 SQIVND (reference sequence). The CDR3 extends over 12 amino acids. CDR3 residues: CASRQGDYEQYF. As DNA, the CDR3 is TGTGCCAGTAGACAGGGGGACTACGAGCAGTACTTC.

This clonotype was detected ten times or more. This rearrangement joins TRBV7-6 to TRBJ2-5; D is unclear. V was shortened by 4 bases and J by 1 base, with 10 bases between the two germline ends. CDR3 length: 14 residues. Germline loops: CDR1 SGHVS, CDR2 FNYEAQ. The CDR3 DNA follows: TGTGCCAGCAGCTCTCTAGTAGTCCAAGAGACCCAGTACTTC. Protein: CASSSLVVQETQYF.

On this clonotype itself: Possible read error: a much larger clone is one base away. The chain links TRBV24-1 to TRBJ2-5, with no clear D. The germline CDR1 and CDR2 sequences are KGHDR and SFDVKD. The CDR3 totals 15 residues. V was cut by 3 bases and J by 7 bases, with 17 bases left in between. The DNA for the CDR3 is TGTGCCACCAGTGATGGGAACGGCTTATGGGGGACCCAGTACTTC. It specifies CATSDGNGLWGTQYF.

This clonotype was recorded many times. The chain recombines TRBV30 with TRBJ2-7; D is possibly TRBD1 (6 bases). The CDR3 covers 15 residues. V was pared by 0 bases and J by 2 bases, with 14 bases between. Looked up from germline, CDR1 is GTSNPN and CDR2 is SVGIG (reference sequence). For the CDR3, the DNA is TGTGCCTGGAGTGTAAGGGGGAGCTTAGCCTACGAGCAGTACTTC. It specifies CAWSVRGSLAYEQYF. Filled out from reference TRBV30 and TRBJ2-7, the complete variable domain reads SQTIHQWPATLVQPVGSPLSLECTVEGTSNPNLYWYRQAAGRGLQLLFYSVGIGQISSEVPQNLSASRPQDRQFILSSKKLLLSDSGFYLCAWSVRGSLAYEQYFGPGTRLTVT.

The chain uses TRBV29-1 and TRBJ2-1; 8 nucleotides agree with TRBD1. Germline V lookup: CDR1 SQVTM, CDR2 ANQGSEA. The CDR3 is 13 amino acids. Losses at the gene ends were 6 bases for V and 13 bases for J; bases not matched to a gene: 14. The CDR3 DNA is TGCAGCGTCCGCACGACAGGGGTCGAGGATCAGTTCTTC. It is translated as CSVRTTGVEDQFF.

The rearrangement joins TRBV19 to TRBJ2-1; TRBD2 matches at 10 bases. The CDR3 has 18 amino acids. J gave up 5 bases and V 5 bases, and 15 bases lay outside the gene matches. Germline V gives CDR1 LNHDA, CDR2 SQIVND (reference sequence). CDR3 sequence reads: CASSPAGGPVPPHNEQFF. Here the CDR3 DNA reads TGTGCCAGTAGTCCAGCGGGAGGGCCGGTCCCCCCCCACAATGAGCAGTTCTTC.

This clonotype occurred many times. The DNA for the CDR3 is TGTGCCACCCAGCTAGAGGTGGCAGATACGCAGTATTTT. It translates to CATQLEVADTQYF. This chain links TRBV15 with TRBJ2-3; D call uncertain. V was clipped by 8 bases and J by 4 bases, with 13 bases between them. The V gene's germline CDR1 is LNHNV and CDR2 YYDKDF (reference sequence). The CDR3 length is 13 residues.

This clonotype was detected ten times or more. The chain links TRBV2 to TRBJ1-2, with D hard to call. V was shortened by 5 bases and J by 4 bases, with 11 bases between the two germline ends. The CDR3 spans 13 residues. Germline V gene sequence: CDR1 SNHLY, CDR2 FYNNEI. CDR3 bases: TGTGCCAGCAGTTCCGGGTCGTCCTATGGCTACACCTTC. This codes for CASSSGSSYGYTF.